The 30 T cell receptor beta chains presented below share a single source sample, sequenced in a study of CD8+ T cells in alopecia areata. In each case, RNA was isolated and then reverse transcribed into cDNA as the sequencing template. TCRdb's table, derived via immunoSEQ multiplex PCR, lists solely in-frame clones and lacks some. The table shows 100,000 or so clones, with 50% to 60% occurring only once. Treatment specified: oral pan-JAK inhibitor, 5-10 mg twice daily. Sequencing used CD8+ T cells sorted from blood, obtained around week 55, from a patient treated with tofacitinib. All receptors come from a human donor with alopecia areata.

J is TRBJ2-7 and V is TRBV4-1; TRBD2 is a possible D gene (5 bases). Per the germline V gene, CDR1 is MGHRA and CDR2 is YSYEKL. The CDR3 has 16 amino acids. Trimming stripped 3 bases from V and 3 bases from J, with 18 bases between. The DNA of the CDR3 is TGCGCCAGCAGCCAGAAAATCCGGGATACCAACTACGAGCAGTACTTC. Translating gives CASSQKIRDTNYEQYF.

The rearrangement joins TRBV30 to TRBJ1-1; a weak D match, TRBD1 (5 bases). CDR1 is GTSNPN and CDR2 is SVGIG in the germline V gene (reference sequence). V was trimmed by 5 bases and J by 4 bases, leaving 14 bases between them. There are 13 residues in the CDR3. The DNA of the CDR3 is TGTGCCTGGGCCGGGCAGGGTGTCACTGAAGCTTTCTTT. It is translated as CAWAGQGVTEAFF.

This rearrangement joins TRBV13 to TRBJ1-3; D is undetermined. Germline V gene sequence: CDR1 PRHDT, CDR2 FYEKMQ (reference sequence). Trimming removed 0 bases from V and 0 bases from J, with 9 bases in between. The CDR3 covers 16 residues. CDR3 DNA: TGTGCCAGCAGCTTAGGACGGAGCTCCTCTGGAAACACCATATATTTT. It yields the protein CASSLGRSSSGNTIYF.

V usage is TRBV13 and J usage is TRBJ1-5, with unresolved D. This CDR3 is built from 13 residues. Germline lookup yields CDR1 PRHDT and CDR2 FYEKMQ (reference sequence). The V and J ends lost 2 bases and 0 bases respectively, with 2 bases between them. As DNA, the CDR3 is TGTGCCAGCAGCTTAAGTAGCAATCAGCCCCAGCATTTT. Its translation: CASSLSSNQPQHF.

The chain recombines TRBV2 with TRBJ1-2; no clear D. CDR1 and CDR2 (germline): SNHLY, FYNNEI. The CDR3 is made up of 10 amino acids. V shed 6 bases and J shed 10 bases, with 9 bases lying between them. CDR3 bases: TGTGCCAGCAGCGGGAGGTACTACACCTTC. The encoded protein is CASSGRYYTF. The variable domain in full, with the rest retrieved from reference TRBV2 and TRBJ1-2, is EPEVTQTPSHQVTQMGQEVILRCVPISNHLYFYWYRQILGQKVEFLVSFYNNEISEKSEIFDDQFSVERPDGSNFTLKIRSTKLEDSAMYFCASSGRYYTFGSGTRLTVV.

The gene calls are TRBV25-1 and TRBJ2-7; D perhaps matches TRBD1 (5 bases). Trimming removed 7 bases from V and 5 bases from J, with 18 bases in between. This CDR3 region has 14 residues. Germline V gene data show CDR1 as MGHDK and CDR2 as SYGVNS. CDR3 in amino acids: CASTEYGQGNEQYF. The CDR3 DNA is TGTGCCAGCACCGAATACGGGCAGGGAAACGAGCAGTACTTC.

This rearrangement joins TRBV14 to TRBJ2-7, with a tentative D call TRBD1 (6 bases). CDR3 size: 14 residues. V gave up 2 bases and J gave up 6 bases, with 14 bases separating them. Germline lookup yields CDR1 SGHDN and CDR2 FVKESK. This CDR3 reads CASSQWNRVGEQYF. CDR3 DNA: TGTGCCAGCAGCCAATGGAACAGGGTGGGCGAGCAGTACTTC. The whole variable domain, remainder taken from reference TRBV14 and TRBJ2-7, is EAGVTQFPSHSVIEKGQTVTLRCDPISGHDNLYWYRRVMGKEIKFLLHFVKESKQDESGMPNNRFLAERTGGTYSTLKVQPAELEDSGVYFCASSQWNRVGEQYFGPGTRLTVT.

This clone was seen a few times. This chain connects TRBV7-9 to TRBJ1-2; no reliable D call. Germline V gives CDR1 SEHNR, CDR2 FQNEAQ (reference sequence). V dropped 1 base and J dropped 4 bases, with 7 bases sitting between them. The CDR3 extends over 13 amino acids. Here the CDR3 DNA reads TGTGCCAGCAGCTTAGGCCACTTCTATGGCTACACCTTC. This sequence encodes CASSLGHFYGYTF.

This clone showed up just a few times. The chain is built from TRBV5-5 and TRBJ2-1; the D call may be TRBD1 or TRBD2 (6 bases each). Germline CDR1 reads SGHKS; CDR2 reads YYEKEE (reference sequence). V gave up 7 bases and J gave up 5 bases, with 19 bases separating them. CDR3 length: 15 amino acids. In nucleotides, the CDR3 is TGTGCCAGCCACCCTGTGGGGGGCGGGAACAATGAGCAGTTCTTC. Its translation: CASHPVGGGNNEQFF.

V is TRBV6-5 and J is TRBJ2-2; unclear D gene. Trimming took off 6 bases at V and 5 bases at J, with 10 bases between the two ends. The length of the CDR3 is 13 residues. Per germline, CDR1 MNHEY and CDR2 SVGAGI. The CDR3 DNA reads TGTGCCAGCAGGACCAGTAGTACCGGGGAGCTGTTTTTT. Translated, it gives CASRTSSTGELFF.

This chain links TRBV27 with TRBJ1-1; 7 nucleotides agree with TRBD1. This CDR3 has 14 residues. The junction had 1 base not matched to a gene; V was cut back by 0 bases and J by 3 bases. The germline V gene has CDR1 MNHEY and CDR2 SMNVEV (reference sequence). The CDR3 loop reads CASSLSDRDTEAFF. In nucleotides, the CDR3 is TGTGCCAGCAGTTTATCTGACAGGGACACTGAAGCTTTCTTT.

For the CDR3, the DNA is TGCGCCAGCATGAGAGGGGGCGGGGATGGCTACACCTTC. Amino acid sequence: CASMRGGGDGYTF. The chain links TRBV5-1 to TRBJ1-2; 7 nucleotides agree with TRBD1. The CDR3 spans 13 residues. Germline CDR1 and CDR2: SGHRS and YFSETQ. The junction had 8 bases not matched to a gene; V was cut back by 6 bases and J by 6 bases.

The chain couples TRBV5-1 to TRBJ2-2; D might be TRBD2 (6 bases). The CDR3 is made up of 13 amino acids. Germline V lookup: CDR1 SGHRS, CDR2 YFSETQ. V lost 7 bases to trimming and J lost 5 bases, with 12 bases between them. CDR3 DNA: TGCGCCAGCCGTAGCGCGGGGACCGGGGAGCTGTTTTTT. It specifies CASRSAGTGELFF.

The chain recombines TRBV7-9 with TRBJ1-5; TRBD1 agrees at 7 bases. Trimming took 6 bases from V and 6 from J; bases not matched to a gene: 8. This CDR3 region has 14 residues. CDR1 is SEHNR and CDR2 is FQNEAQ in the germline V gene (reference sequence). The CDR3, as DNA: TGTGCCAGCAGTGCCGACAGGGCCGGTCAGCCCCAGCATTTT. Translated: CASSADRAGQPQHF.

This clone was seen only once. V usage is TRBV27 and J usage is TRBJ2-3; 9 positions agree with TRBD2. The CDR3 extends over 15 amino acids. Germline CDR1 reads MNHEY; CDR2 reads SMNVEV (reference sequence). J was trimmed by 6 bases and V by 2 bases; bases with no gene match: 6. CDR3 nucleotides: TGTGCCAGCAGTTTAGCGGGGGGGAGCGCGGATACGCAGTATTTT. Translating it yields CASSLAGGSADTQYF.

V and J are TRBV7-9 and TRBJ2-3, with D tentatively TRBD2 (5 bases). The germline V and J ends were trimmed by 0 bases and 0 bases, with 16 bases remaining between them. The germline V gene has CDR1 SEHNR and CDR2 FQNEAQ (reference sequence). CDR3 size: 18 residues. The CDR3 spells CASSLALMRAVSTDTQYF. Written as DNA, the CDR3 is TGTGCCAGCAGCTTAGCCCTGATGAGGGCGGTTAGCACAGATACGCAGTATTTT.

The chain carries TRBV27 and TRBJ2-7, with D perhaps matching TRBD1 or TRBD2 (5 bases each). Germline V lookup: CDR1 MNHEY, CDR2 SMNVEV (reference sequence). The V end lost 2 bases, the J end lost 4 bases, and 12 bases lay between the germline ends. The CDR3 is made up of 14 amino acids. The CDR3 region is CASSLAGTDYEQYF. The CDR3 DNA reads TGTGCCAGCAGTTTAGCAGGGACGGATTACGAGCAGTACTTC.

In its sample, this clone was seen a few times. The V gene is TRBV2, the J gene TRBJ1-5; TRBD1 agrees at 7 bases. Germline V gives CDR1 SNHLY, CDR2 FYNNEI. V dropped 5 bases and J dropped 0; count of bases not matched to a gene: 10. The CDR3 has 17 residues. The CDR3: CASSWDSQENSNQPQHF. The CDR3 DNA reads TGTGCCAGCAGTTGGGACAGCCAAGAAAATAGCAATCAGCCCCAGCATTTT.

This clone has just one count. V usage is TRBV7-9 and J usage is TRBJ1-4, with TRBD1 as a possible D gene (5 bases). There are 12 residues in the CDR3. The V end lost 5 bases, the J end lost 8 bases, and 9 bases lay between the germline ends. The germline CDR1 and CDR2 sequences are SEHNR and FQNEAQ (reference sequence). CDR3 sequence: CASSGEGEKLFF. CDR3 nucleotide sequence: TGTGCCAGCAGCGGAGAGGGGGAAAAACTGTTTTTT.

The gene calls are TRBV9 and TRBJ2-5, with D tentatively TRBD1 or TRBD2 (5 bases each). Per germline, CDR1 SGDLS and CDR2 YYNGEE. The CDR3 is 14 residues long. V was cut by 3 bases and J by 4 bases, with 13 bases left in between. In DNA, the CDR3 is TGTGCCAGCAGCGCGGGACGTGTAGGAGAGACCCAGTACTTC. Amino acids: CASSAGRVGETQYF.

This chain links TRBV30 with TRBJ2-3, with TRBD2 identical over 8 bases. There are 14 residues in the CDR3. Germline loops: CDR1 GTSNPN, CDR2 SVGIG (reference sequence). V shed 4 bases and J 7 bases; nucleotides not matched to a gene: 10. This CDR3 is CAWIPSGGRYTQYF. The CDR3 nucleotides read TGTGCCTGGATCCCCAGCGGGGGTCGGTATACGCAGTATTTT.

The chain employs TRBV13 and TRBJ2-7; D remains unclear. Germline V lookup: CDR1 PRHDT, CDR2 FYEKMQ (reference sequence). This CDR3 comprises 12 residues. The germline V and J ends were trimmed by 4 bases and 6 bases, with 10 bases remaining between them. CDR3 region: CASSSGFGEQYF. CDR3 in DNA: TGTGCCAGCAGCTCGGGTTTCGGCGAGCAGTACTTC.

This chain connects TRBV30 to TRBJ1-5; a possible D gene is TRBD1 (5 bases). Trimming removed 1 base from V and 5 bases from J, with 12 bases in between. The CDR3 length is 14 residues. From germline, CDR1 is GTSNPN and CDR2 SVGIG (reference sequence). In DNA form, the CDR3 reads TGTGCCTGGAGTGGGGGGTCGGGGGATCAGCCCCAGCATTTT. Protein: CAWSGGSGDQPQHF. Filled out from reference TRBV30 and TRBJ1-5, the complete variable domain reads SQTIHQWPATLVQPVGSPLSLECTVEGTSNPNLYWYRQAAGRGLQLLFYSVGIGQISSEVPQNLSASRPQDRQFILSSKKLLLSDSGFYLCAWSGGSGDQPQHFGDGTRLSIL.

The chain has TRBV27 and TRBJ2-7; possibly TRBD1 or TRBD2 for D (5 bases each). Per the germline V gene, CDR1 is MNHEY and CDR2 is SMNVEV (reference sequence). Between the trimmed V and J ends, which lost 0 bases and 3 bases, there was a span of 9 bases. This CDR3 comprises 14 residues. This CDR3 reads CASSLSGVYYEQYF. The DNA for the CDR3 is TGTGCCAGCAGTTTATCGGGGGTCTACTACGAGCAGTACTTC.

This chain uses TRBV7-9 with TRBJ2-7, with D possibly being TRBD2 (5 bases). The CDR3 consists of 12 residues. In germline, CDR1 is SEHNR, CDR2 FQNEAQ (reference sequence). V dropped 10 bases and J dropped 5 bases, with 15 bases sitting between them. CDR3 DNA sequence: TGTGCCACCGCCACGGGATGGAACGAGCAGTACTTC. It specifies CATATGWNEQYF.

The J gene is TRBJ2-1, the V gene TRBV30; 7 bases match TRBD2. Germline assignment: CDR1 GTSNPN and CDR2 SVGIG (reference sequence). With 5 bases clipped from V and 7 bases from J, the junction kept 8 bases outside the gene matches. The CDR3 runs to 13 residues. The CDR3 here is CAWARGGVNEQFF. DNA of the CDR3: TGTGCCTGGGCGCGTGGGGGGGTGAATGAGCAGTTCTTC.

This clone appeared once. The chain combines TRBV4-1 with TRBJ1-2, with 7 bases identical to TRBD1. With V trimmed by 0 bases and J by 8 bases, 12 bases remained unmatched. Germline-derived CDR1 and CDR2 are MGHRA and YSYEKL. There are 16 residues in the CDR3. CDR3 nucleotides: TGCGCCAGCAGCCAAGATCCCGACAGGGCGGTCTACGGCTACACCTTC. Translation: CASSQDPDRAVYGYTF.

This sequence joins TRBV27 and TRBJ2-5; D remains unclear. Per germline, CDR1 MNHEY and CDR2 SMNVEV (reference sequence). Trimming removed 0 bases at V and 4 bases at J, with 6 bases between. CDR3 size: 13 residues. CDR3 in DNA: TGTGCCAGCAGTTTATCCGGTGCAGAGACCCAGTACTTC. Its translation: CASSLSGAETQYF.

The gene calls are TRBV2 and TRBJ2-7; possibly TRBD1 for D (5 bases). CDR1 is SNHLY, CDR2 FYNNEI, per germline. V was clipped by 8 bases and J by 3 bases, with 14 bases between them. The CDR3 extends over 13 amino acids. CDR3 DNA sequence: TGTGCCAGCGGGGCCCGACGAGGCTACGAGCAGTACTTC. This codes for CASGARRGYEQYF.

The genes are TRBV6-5 and TRBJ1-2; 8 positions match TRBD1. CDR1 is MNHEY, CDR2 SVGAGI, per germline. The V and J ends lost 6 bases and 5 bases, in that order; junction bases with no gene match: 5. The CDR3 consists of 13 residues. The CDR3 DNA reads as TGTGCCAGCAGACCGGGACAGGAGTATGGCTACACCTTC. As protein: CASRPGQEYGYTF.